Below are 27 T cell receptor beta chains sequenced from a single sample in a study of blood T cell dynamics during melanoma immunotherapy. Time point noted: pre-treatment baseline. Libraries were prepared by immunoSEQ multiplex PCR; TCRdb keeps only in-frame clonotypes and omits some of them. The data hold fewer than 25,000 clones, with roughly 89% observed a single time. Sequencing used blood, obtained from a patient treated with checkpoint blockade. Receptor source: a human donor with melanoma.

V and J are TRBV19 and TRBJ2-7; the match to TRBD2 covers 10 bases. CDR1 LNHDA and CDR2 SQIVND come from the germline V gene (reference sequence). There are 17 residues in the CDR3. Trimming cost V 3 bases and J 7 bases; bases outside gene matches: 15. CDR3 sequence (DNA): TGTGCCAGTAGTATGAGCCTAGCGGGGGTAGTTTCGGGTGAGCAGTACTTC. It encodes CASSMSLAGVVSGEQYF.

J is TRBJ1-3 and V is TRBV5-1; 7 nucleotides match TRBD1. Per germline, CDR1 SGHRS and CDR2 YFSETQ. The V gene end was trimmed by 4 bases and the J gene end by 4 bases; junction bases not matched to a gene: 5. This CDR3 region has 14 residues. The CDR3 protein is CASSRQGTGNTIYF. CDR3 nucleotides: TGCGCCAGCAGCCGACAGGGTACAGGAAACACCATATATTTT.

This rearrangement joins TRBV27 to TRBJ2-1; TRBD1 aligns across 9 bases. This CDR3 has 16 amino acids. The V segment lost 2 bases and the J segment 8 bases; nucleotides outside the gene matches: 10. Germline V gene lookup returns CDR1 MNHEY and CDR2 SMNVEV (reference sequence). CDR3 sequence reads: CASSLTPGTGFYEQFF. DNA of the CDR3: TGTGCCAGCAGTTTAACCCCCGGGACAGGGTTCTATGAGCAGTTCTTC.

This clone was counted a single time. The CDR3 reads CASSRGPGLIGETQYF. The CDR3 nucleotides read TGTGCCAGCAGCCGAGGCCCAGGGCTGATAGGCGAGACCCAGTACTTC. V is TRBV27 and J is TRBJ2-5; D is perhaps TRBD1 (5 bases). The CDR3 is 16 residues long. V dropped 6 bases and J dropped 5 bases, with 22 bases sitting between them. The germline CDR1 and CDR2 sequences are MNHEY and SMNVEV (reference sequence).

The chain has TRBV30 and TRBJ2-1, with TRBD2 identical over 7 bases. The germline CDR1 and CDR2 sequences are GTSNPN and SVGIG (reference sequence). Germline trimming cut 1 base from V and 4 bases from J; bases unmatched to any gene: 7. CDR3 length equals 15 residues. CDR3 amino acids: CAWSAGGGPYNEQFF. The CDR3 bases are TGTGCCTGGAGTGCCGGCGGGGGTCCGTACAATGAGCAGTTCTTC. Looking up the rest from reference TRBV30 and TRBJ2-1 gives the full variable domain: SQTIHQWPATLVQPVGSPLSLECTVEGTSNPNLYWYRQAAGRGLQLLFYSVGIGQISSEVPQNLSASRPQDRQFILSSKKLLLSDSGFYLCAWSAGGGPYNEQFFGPGTRLTVL.

The chain has TRBV5-1 and TRBJ2-7, with 10 nucleotides matching TRBD2. Trimming at V came to 4 bases and at J to 3 bases, leaving 13 bases not matched to a gene. CDR3 length: 17 residues. Germline V gene data show CDR1 as SGHRS and CDR2 as YFSETQ. CDR3 sequence reads: CASSKGTSASMGYEQYF. CDR3 DNA: TGCGCCAGCAGCAAAGGGACTAGCGCATCAATGGGCTACGAGCAGTACTTC.

V is TRBV19 and J is TRBJ2-7, with 8 bases fitting TRBD2. The CDR3 sequence is 14 residues long. CDR1 LNHDA and CDR2 SQIVND come from the germline V gene (reference sequence). With 4 bases clipped from V and 2 bases from J, the junction kept 4 bases outside the gene matches. The CDR3 DNA is TGTGCCAGTAGTAAACTAGCGGACCCCTACGAGCAGTACTTC. Its protein product is CASSKLADPYEQYF.

V is TRBV4-1 and J is TRBJ2-7, with TRBD2 as a possible D gene (8 bases). Germline CDR1 MGHRA, CDR2 YSYEKL. V gave up 2 bases and J gave up 3 bases, with 17 bases separating them. This CDR3 has 16 residues. CDR3 protein: CASSQREGADFYEQYF. The CDR3 bases are TGCGCCAGCAGCCAACGGGAGGGGGCGGATTTCTACGAGCAGTACTTC.

V is TRBV28 and J is TRBJ2-5; 9 bases match TRBD2. V shed 10 bases and J 5 bases; nucleotides not matched to a gene: 8. CDR1 is MDHEN, CDR2 SYDVKM, per germline. This CDR3 contains 13 residues. CDR3 sequence: CATMGLARETQYF. The CDR3 region has the DNA TGTGCCACTATGGGACTAGCTAGGGAGACCCAGTACTTC.

The chain links TRBV7-8 to TRBJ1-5; D is ambiguous. CDR1 and CDR2 from the germline V gene are SGHVS and FQNEAQ. The CDR3 is 15 amino acids. With 5 bases removed from V and 2 bases from J, the gap between germline ends came to 13 bases. CDR3 in amino acids: CASSHRSGGNQPQHF. The CDR3, as DNA: TGTGCCAGCAGCCACCGAAGCGGGGGCAATCAGCCCCAGCATTTT.

This sequence joins TRBV30 and TRBJ1-5; tentatively, D is TRBD1 (5 bases). V gave up 0 bases and J gave up 6 bases, with 15 bases separating them. CDR1 is GTSNPN, CDR2 SVGIG, per germline (reference sequence). The CDR3 extends over 15 amino acids. The CDR3 sequence is CAWSVRAGSAQPQHF. The CDR3 DNA is TGTGCCTGGAGTGTACGGGCAGGGTCCGCTCAGCCCCAGCATTTT. The complete variable domain, with remaining parts taken from reference TRBV30 and TRBJ1-5, reads SQTIHQWPATLVQPVGSPLSLECTVEGTSNPNLYWYRQAAGRGLQLLFYSVGIGQISSEVPQNLSASRPQDRQFILSSKKLLLSDSGFYLCAWSVRAGSAQPQHFGDGTRLSIL.

The J gene is TRBJ2-1, the V gene TRBV27; 9 nucleotides match TRBD1. The length of the CDR3 is 13 residues. With 6 bases clipped from V and 8 bases from J, the junction kept 5 bases outside the gene matches. Germline V lookup: CDR1 MNHEY, CDR2 SMNVEV (reference sequence). The CDR3 nucleotides are TGTGCCAGCAGGGGACAGGGTTCGGATGAGCAGTTCTTC. This gives the protein CASRGQGSDEQFF.

This chain connects TRBV11-2 to TRBJ2-2; the D gene could be TRBD1 or TRBD2 (6 bases each). V lost 3 bases and J 2 bases, leaving 16 bases between the germline ends. This CDR3 has 17 residues. Germline CDR1 reads SGHAT; CDR2 reads FQNNGV. CDR3 loop: CASSLEGGLINTGELFF. DNA for the CDR3: TGTGCCAGCAGCTTGGAGGGGGGCTTAATAAACACCGGGGAGCTGTTTTTT.

J is TRBJ1-1 and V is TRBV6-1; D not certain. Germline V gene data show CDR1 as MNHNS and CDR2 as SASEGT. The CDR3 covers 13 residues. Trimming took off 5 bases at V and 3 bases at J, with 10 bases between the two ends. The CDR3 region is CASSLHGYTEAFF. The DNA of the CDR3 is TGTGCCAGCAGTCTACATGGGTACACTGAAGCTTTCTTT.

The chain links TRBV4-1 to TRBJ2-2, with 9 bases identical to TRBD2. The V gene's germline CDR1 is MGHRA and CDR2 YSYEKL. J was trimmed by 2 bases and V by 4 bases; bases with no gene match: 8. The length of the CDR3 is 17 residues. The CDR3 spells CASSRNRLADNTGELFF. The CDR3 coding sequence is TGCGCCAGCAGCCGAAACCGACTAGCGGACAACACCGGGGAGCTGTTTTTT.

This clone was observed once. The V gene is TRBV11-3, the J gene TRBJ2-1, with 11 bases that match TRBD1. V lost 5 bases, J lost 7 bases, and 7 bases stayed unmatched. CDR1 and CDR2 from the germline V gene are SGHNT and YENEEA. The CDR3 extends over 15 amino acids. In nucleotides, the CDR3 is TGTGCCAGCAGCCTACGAGGGACAGGGGGAAATGAGCAGTTCTTC. Encoded protein: CASSLRGTGGNEQFF.

The rearrangement links TRBV29-1 to TRBJ1-1, with D possibly TRBD1 on 6 matching bases. Trimming stripped 1 base from V and 11 bases from J, with 17 bases between. CDR3 size: 13 residues. The germline V gene has CDR1 SQVTM and CDR2 ANQGSEA. The CDR3 nucleotides read TGCAGCGTTGAAGTCCAGACAGGCTACGAGGCTTTCTTT. It specifies CSVEVQTGYEAFF.

The chain has TRBV23-1 and TRBJ2-5; the D gene is possibly TRBD1 (6 bases). TRBV23-1 has ORF status, its function being uncertain. The CDR3 consists of 14 residues. V lost 3 bases to trimming and J lost 5 bases, with 13 bases between them. The chain's CDR3 is CASSHTGIRETQYF. In DNA, the CDR3 is TGCGCCAGCAGTCACACAGGGATACGCGAGACCCAGTACTTC.

This clone came up once. This chain joins TRBV9 and TRBJ1-1; D remains ambiguous. Germline CDR1 is SGDLS and CDR2 is YYNGEE. With 3 bases removed from V and 5 bases from J, the gap between germline ends came to 11 bases. The CDR3 loop spans 13 amino acids. CDR3 region: CASSEVLGTEAFF. In DNA, the CDR3 is TGTGCCAGCAGCGAGGTATTAGGTACTGAAGCTTTCTTT.

This chain links TRBV7-2 with TRBJ2-5; D possibly uses TRBD1 or TRBD2 (5 bases each). Judging by the DNA end, TRBJ2-7 fits better; the J call may be wrong. The CDR3 has 13 residues. Germline V gives CDR1 SGHTA, CDR2 FQGNSA. CDR3: CASSFRGASEQYF. The CDR3 nucleotides are TGTGCCAGCAGCTTCCGGGGCGCGAGCGAGCAGTACTTC.

The chain uses TRBV7-2 and TRBJ2-7; 9 positions match TRBD2. This CDR3 has 15 amino acids. With V trimmed by 0 bases and J by 4 bases, 4 bases remained unmatched. Germline CDR1 is SGHTA and CDR2 is FQGNSA. CDR3 sequence: CASSLASGSVYEQYF. The CDR3 region has the DNA TGTGCCAGCAGCTTAGCTAGCGGGAGTGTTTACGAGCAGTACTTC.

J is TRBJ2-5 and V is TRBV5-1; no definite D call. The CDR3 sequence is 15 residues long. Per the germline V gene, CDR1 is SGHRS and CDR2 is YFSETQ. Trimming took 0 bases from V and 2 from J, leaving 11 bases between them. CDR3 amino acids: CASSLVAGTQETQYF. The CDR3 DNA reads as TGCGCCAGCAGCTTGGTGGCCGGTACTCAAGAGACCCAGTACTTC.

The V call is TRBV6-6, the J call TRBJ2-5; the D gene is possibly TRBD2 (6 bases). Matching the DNA end better, TRBJ2-7 makes the J call doubtful. Per germline, CDR1 MNHNY and CDR2 SVGAGI (reference sequence). The length of the CDR3 is 12 residues. The CDR3, as DNA: TGTGCCAGCGCCCGGGGGTCCTACGAGCAGTACTTC. Translating gives CASARGSYEQYF.

J is TRBJ1-6 and V is TRBV25-1; no reliable D call. CDR3 length: 16 residues. Trimming took 6 bases from V and 7 from J, leaving 19 bases between them. Germline V CDR1 and CDR2: MGHDK, SYGVNS. The CDR3, as DNA: TGTGCCAGCAGGGAGGTGGGCAACCTAAGAAATTCACCCCTCCACTTT. This translates into CASREVGNLRNSPLHF.

In its sample, this clone was seen once. V usage is TRBV2 and J usage is TRBJ2-5; D is unclear. Trimming pared 8 bases from V and 0 bases from J, leaving 13 bases between. Germline V CDR1 and CDR2: SNHLY, FYNNEI. CDR3 size: 14 residues. CDR3 loop: CASFRATNQETQYF. The CDR3 bases are TGTGCCAGCTTCCGGGCCACAAACCAAGAGACCCAGTACTTC.

The rearrangement uses TRBV28 and TRBJ1-1, with 7 bases identical to TRBD1. CDR1 and CDR2 from the germline V gene are MDHEN and SYDVKM. This CDR3 has 19 residues. The trim removed 6 bases at V and 5 bases at J, leaving 24 bases unmatched. The DNA of the CDR3 is TGTGCCAGCAGCGTAGACTACCTGACCTACTTTAAACAGGGGACTGAAGCTTTCTTT. Encoded protein: CASSVDYLTYFKQGTEAFF.

CDR3 residues: CASLSTSTDTQYF. The CDR3 bases are TGTGCCAGCTTGTCCACAAGCACAGATACGCAGTATTTT. This chain joins TRBV28 and TRBJ2-3; D is undetermined. Germline CDR1 MDHEN, CDR2 SYDVKM. V was pared by 8 bases and J by 0 bases, with 9 bases between. CDR3 length: 13 residues.